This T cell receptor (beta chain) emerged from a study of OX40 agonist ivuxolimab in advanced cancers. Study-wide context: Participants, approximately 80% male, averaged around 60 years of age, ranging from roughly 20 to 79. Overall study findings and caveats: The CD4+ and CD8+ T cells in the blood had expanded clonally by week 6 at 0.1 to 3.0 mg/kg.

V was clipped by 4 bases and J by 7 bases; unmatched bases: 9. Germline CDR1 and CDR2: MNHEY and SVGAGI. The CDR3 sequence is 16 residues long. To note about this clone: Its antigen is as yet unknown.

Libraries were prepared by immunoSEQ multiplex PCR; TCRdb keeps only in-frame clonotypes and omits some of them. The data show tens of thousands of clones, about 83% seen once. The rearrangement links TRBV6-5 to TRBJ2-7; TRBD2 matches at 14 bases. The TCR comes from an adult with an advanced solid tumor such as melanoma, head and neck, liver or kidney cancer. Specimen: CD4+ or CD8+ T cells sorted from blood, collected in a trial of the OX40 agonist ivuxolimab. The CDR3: CASSSRTSGGTREQYF. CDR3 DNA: TGTGCCAGCAGTTCCCGGACTAGCGGGGGGACCCGAGAGCAGTACTTC.